This T cell receptor (beta chain) is drawn from a study of read filtering for tumor transcriptome and immune sequencing. Whole-study context: Per sample, TCR-region reads ranged about 3.5 to 11 million by IR-seq, roughly 85 to 1273 by RNA-seq.

This library used 300 to 500 ng RNA and molecular barcoded adaptors spanning alpha/delta and beta/gamma chains. One entry per CDR3 protein, called by TCRdb with MiXCR from the reads. Found here are 60,000 or so distinct CDR3 sequences, about 19% of them singletons; the top ten hold about 11%. V lost 4 bases, J lost 2 bases, and 15 bases lay in between. Germline CDR1 is SGHRS and CDR2 is YFSETQ. The CDR3 covers 15 residues. This clonotype was detected a few times. The rearrangement joins TRBV5-1 to TRBJ1-1; D may be TRBD1 (5 bases). This sequence was found in a donor at least 40 years old with multiple myeloma. Sequenced sample: a population of CD138-negative cells sorted from bone marrow. CDR3 loop: CASSVTGPTNTEAFF. The CDR3 nucleotides are TGCGCCAGCAGCGTAACGGGACCCACAAACACTGAAGCTTTCTTT.